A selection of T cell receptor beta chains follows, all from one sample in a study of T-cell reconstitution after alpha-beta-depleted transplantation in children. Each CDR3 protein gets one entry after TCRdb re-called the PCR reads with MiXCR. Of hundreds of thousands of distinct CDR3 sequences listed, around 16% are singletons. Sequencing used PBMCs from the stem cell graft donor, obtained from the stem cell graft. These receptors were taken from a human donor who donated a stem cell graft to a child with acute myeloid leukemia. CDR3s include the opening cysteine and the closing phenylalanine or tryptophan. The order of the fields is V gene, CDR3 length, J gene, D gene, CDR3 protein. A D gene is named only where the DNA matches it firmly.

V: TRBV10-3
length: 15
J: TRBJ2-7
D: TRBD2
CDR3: CAISGGLAGAYEQYF

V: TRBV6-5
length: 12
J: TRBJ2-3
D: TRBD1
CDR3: CASTDRAKSQYF

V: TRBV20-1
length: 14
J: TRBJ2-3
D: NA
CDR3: CSARDLDSTDTQYF

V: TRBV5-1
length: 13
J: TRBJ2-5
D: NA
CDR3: CASKRQAQETQYF

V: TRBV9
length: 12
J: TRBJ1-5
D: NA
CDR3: CASGGVDQPQHF

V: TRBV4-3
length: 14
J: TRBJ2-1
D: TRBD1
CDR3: CASSGDRGLYEQFF

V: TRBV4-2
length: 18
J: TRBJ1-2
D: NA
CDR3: CASSQEGIAGAPNYGYTF

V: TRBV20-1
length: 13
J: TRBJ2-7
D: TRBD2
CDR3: CSATTGGPYEQYF

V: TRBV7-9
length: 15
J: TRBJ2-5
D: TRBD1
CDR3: CASSLWTGFMETQYF

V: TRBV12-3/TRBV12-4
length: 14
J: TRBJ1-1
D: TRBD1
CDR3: CASTGQQGSTEAFF

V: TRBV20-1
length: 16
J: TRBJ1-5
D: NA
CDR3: CSARVVTGPQGQPQHF

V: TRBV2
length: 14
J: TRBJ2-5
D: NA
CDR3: CASSDREFKETQYF

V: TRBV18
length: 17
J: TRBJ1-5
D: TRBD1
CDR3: CASSPRDRDYSNQPQHF

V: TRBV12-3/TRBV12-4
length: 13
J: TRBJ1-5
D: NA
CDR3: CASSTQTVSPQHF

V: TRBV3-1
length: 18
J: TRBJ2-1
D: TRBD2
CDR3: CASSHAASGGSSYNEQFF

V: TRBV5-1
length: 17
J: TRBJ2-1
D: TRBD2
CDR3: CASSLFGLAGAEDEQFF

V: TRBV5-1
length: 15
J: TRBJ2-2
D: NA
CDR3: CASSLAQMNTGELFF

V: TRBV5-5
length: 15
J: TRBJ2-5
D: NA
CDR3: CASSVPGGTIETQYF

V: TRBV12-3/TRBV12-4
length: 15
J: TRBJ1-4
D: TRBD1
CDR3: CASSLKGAGAEKLFF

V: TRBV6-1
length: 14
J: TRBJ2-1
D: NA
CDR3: CASNPQLSYNEQFF

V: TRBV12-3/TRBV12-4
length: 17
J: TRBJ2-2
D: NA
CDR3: CASSLPSYVGNTGELFF

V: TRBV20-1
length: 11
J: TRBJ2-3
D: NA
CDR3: CSASLINTQYF

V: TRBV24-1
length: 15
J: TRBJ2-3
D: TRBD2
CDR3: CATSDRGGLSDTQYF

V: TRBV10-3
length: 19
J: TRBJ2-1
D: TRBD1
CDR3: CAISEVEGDREGSYNEQFF

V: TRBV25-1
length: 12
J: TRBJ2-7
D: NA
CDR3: CASSGNSYEQYF

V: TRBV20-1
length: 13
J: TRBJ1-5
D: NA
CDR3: CSASQGGNQPQHF

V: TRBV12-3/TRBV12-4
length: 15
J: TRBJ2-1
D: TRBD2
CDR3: CASTPQRGGAGEQFF

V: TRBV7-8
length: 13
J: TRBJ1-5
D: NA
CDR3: CASSPSLSPPQHF

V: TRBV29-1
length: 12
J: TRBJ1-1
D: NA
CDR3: CSVRQGVGEAFF

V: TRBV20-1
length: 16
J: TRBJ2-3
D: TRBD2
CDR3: CSAPAAWAGVADTQYF

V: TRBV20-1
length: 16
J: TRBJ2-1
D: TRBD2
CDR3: CSARDEKAGLYNEQFF

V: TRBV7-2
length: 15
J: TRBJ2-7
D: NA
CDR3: CASSLGHEVFYEQYF

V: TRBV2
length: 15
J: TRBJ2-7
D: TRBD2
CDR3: CASSAILAGKGEQYF

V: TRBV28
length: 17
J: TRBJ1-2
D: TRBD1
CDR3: CASSLPGQGSYSYGYTF

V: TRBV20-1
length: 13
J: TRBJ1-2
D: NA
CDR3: CSARDRRAYGYTF

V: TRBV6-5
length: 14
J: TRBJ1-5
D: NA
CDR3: CASSFRQSPQPQHF

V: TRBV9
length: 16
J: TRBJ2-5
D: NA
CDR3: CASSARPLQYQETQYF

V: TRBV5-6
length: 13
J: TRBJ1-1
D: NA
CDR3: CASSFILNTEAFF

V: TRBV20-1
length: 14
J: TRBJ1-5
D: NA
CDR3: CSARKGRSNQPQHF

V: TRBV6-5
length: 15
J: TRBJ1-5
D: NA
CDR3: CARGGLPFSNQPQHF

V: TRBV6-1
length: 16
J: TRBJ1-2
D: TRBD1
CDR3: CATLTVPGQANYGYTF

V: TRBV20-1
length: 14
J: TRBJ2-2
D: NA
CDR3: CSARGGQDTGELFF

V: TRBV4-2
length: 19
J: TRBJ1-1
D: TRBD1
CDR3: CASIPHVGTGKGRGTEAFF

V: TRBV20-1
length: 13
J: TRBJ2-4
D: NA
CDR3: CSLPLVAKNIQYF

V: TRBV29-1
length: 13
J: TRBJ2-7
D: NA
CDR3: CSVETPEPGEQYF

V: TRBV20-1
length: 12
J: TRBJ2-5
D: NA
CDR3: CSAIEGVKTQYF

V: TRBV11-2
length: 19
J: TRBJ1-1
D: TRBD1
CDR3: CASRYPKGTDRRKNTEAFF

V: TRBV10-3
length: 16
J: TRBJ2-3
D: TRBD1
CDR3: CAISDARTGGRDTQYF

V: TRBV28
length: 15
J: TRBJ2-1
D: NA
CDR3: CASSRGIASYNEQFF

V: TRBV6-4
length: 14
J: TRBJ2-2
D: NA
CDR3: CASSAGPSGGELFF

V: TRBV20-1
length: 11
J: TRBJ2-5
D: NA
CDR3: CSVLRGQTQYF

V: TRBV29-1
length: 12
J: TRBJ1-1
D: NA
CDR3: CSLGEGSTEAFF

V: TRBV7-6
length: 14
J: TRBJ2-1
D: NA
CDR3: CASGPWGSSNEQFF

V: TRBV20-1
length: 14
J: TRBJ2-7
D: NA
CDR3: CSARSGTREYEQYF

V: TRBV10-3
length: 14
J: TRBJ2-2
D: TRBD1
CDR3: CAIGGTGGTGELFF

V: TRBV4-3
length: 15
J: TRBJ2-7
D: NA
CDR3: CASSQVHRGSYEQYF

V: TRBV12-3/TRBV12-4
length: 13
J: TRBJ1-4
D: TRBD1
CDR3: CASTGATNEKLFF

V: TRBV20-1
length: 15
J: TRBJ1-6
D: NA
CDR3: CSATRQSSYNSPLHF

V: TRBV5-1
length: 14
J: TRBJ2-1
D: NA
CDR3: CASSLPGDYNEQFF

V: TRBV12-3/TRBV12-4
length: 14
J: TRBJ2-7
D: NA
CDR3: CASSSGTDLYEQYF